The 32 T cell receptor beta chains in this list originate from one sample, sequenced in a study of blood T cell repertoires in COVID-19. TCRdb's table, derived via immunoSEQ multiplex PCR, lists solely in-frame clones and lacks some. The data contain about 180,000 clones, roughly 88% of them singletons. Sequences were obtained from peripheral blood. The receptors here all came from a man aged 55 to 70 with acute or convalescent COVID-19.

This chain connects TRBV5-6 to TRBJ1-1; D might be TRBD1 (6 bases). Trimming pared 4 bases from V and 0 bases from J, leaving 7 bases between. CDR3 size: 13 residues. The germline gives CDR1 SGHDT, CDR2 YYEEEE. CDR3 DNA: TGTGCCAGCAGCGGACAGTTGAACACTGAAGCTTTCTTT. Translation gives CASSGQLNTEAFF.

This chain uses TRBV5-1 with TRBJ1-1; TRBD1 matches at 10 bases. J was trimmed by 2 bases and V by 4 bases; bases with no gene match: 8. Germline CDR1 reads SGHRS; CDR2 reads YFSETQ. This CDR3 contains 16 residues. CDR3 residues: CASSPTRTGGNTEAFF. CDR3 bases: TGCGCCAGCAGCCCTACCCGGACAGGGGGTAACACTGAAGCTTTCTTT.

This clone was recorded only once. This rearrangement joins TRBV7-9 to TRBJ2-1; D remains unclear. V was clipped by 8 bases and J by 3 bases, with 11 bases between them. Germline V gene sequence: CDR1 SEHNR, CDR2 FQNEAQ (reference sequence). CDR3 length: 13 amino acids. This CDR3 is CASEARSYNEQFF. The CDR3 DNA reads as TGTGCCAGCGAAGCTCGTAGCTACAATGAGCAGTTCTTC.

V usage is TRBV28 and J usage is TRBJ2-1; the D gene is possibly TRBD2 (6 bases). This CDR3 is 14 amino acids long. The germline V and J ends were trimmed by 5 bases and 5 bases, with 13 bases remaining between them. Looked up from germline, CDR1 is MDHEN and CDR2 is SYDVKM. CDR3 region: CASSLNLANNEQFF. The DNA of the CDR3 is TGTGCCAGCAGTCTAAACCTAGCGAACAATGAGCAGTTCTTC.

The chain combines TRBV4-1 with TRBJ2-5, with 14 bases identical to TRBD2. CDR3 length equals 16 residues. Trimming took 2 bases from V and 5 from J; bases not matched to a gene: 4. Germline values: CDR1 MGHRA, CDR2 YSYEKL. The CDR3 sequence: CASSQPGLAGEETQYF. The CDR3, as DNA: TGCGCCAGCAGCCAACCGGGACTAGCGGGAGAGGAGACCCAGTACTTC.

This sequence joins TRBV18 and TRBJ2-5, with 13 bases identical to TRBD2. Trimming took 3 bases from V and 4 from J; bases not matched to a gene: 2. The CDR3 runs to 15 residues. Germline-derived CDR1 and CDR2 are KGHSH and LQKENI. The CDR3 coding sequence is TGTGCCAGCTCACCCGGGACTAGCGGGATAGAGACCCAGTACTTC. Amino acid sequence: CASSPGTSGIETQYF.

The rearrangement links TRBV10-1 to TRBJ2-3, with D possibly matching TRBD2 (6 bases). Germline assignment: CDR1 WNHNN and CDR2 SYGVQD (reference sequence). CDR3 length: 17 residues. V lost 0 bases and J 2 bases, leaving 15 bases between the germline ends. For the CDR3, the DNA is TGCGCCAGCAGTGAGTCTAAACTAGCCCTAAACACAGATACGCAGTATTTT. It specifies CASSESKLALNTDTQYF.

This chain links TRBV28 with TRBJ2-4, with 7 bases aligning to TRBD1. Looked up from germline, CDR1 is MDHEN and CDR2 is SYDVKM. This CDR3 spans 17 amino acids. Trimming cost V 6 bases and J 1 base; bases outside gene matches: 12. The CDR3 sequence is CASSLLRGIRAKNIQYF. Here the CDR3 DNA reads TGTGCCAGCAGCCTCCTCAGGGGGATCAGGGCCAAAAACATTCAGTACTTC. The complete variable domain, with remaining parts taken from reference TRBV28 and TRBJ2-4, reads DVKVTQSSRYLVKRTGEKVFLECVQDMDHENMFWYRQDPGLGLRLIYFSYDVKMKEKGDIPEGYSVSREKKERFSLILESASTNQTSMYLCASSLLRGIRAKNIQYFGAGTRLSVL.

As concerns this clone: Different DNA sequences within this sample yield the same CDR3. CDR3 residues: CASSYSRQGSEKLFF. The CDR3 nucleotides read TGTGCCAGCAGTTACTCTCGGCAGGGGAGTGAAAAACTGTTTTTT. The chain uses TRBV6-5 and TRBJ1-4, with D perhaps TRBD1 (6 bases). Germline-derived CDR1 and CDR2 are MNHEY and SVGAGI. The CDR3 loop spans 15 amino acids. Trimming took 0 bases from V and 7 from J, leaving 12 bases between them.

This chain joins TRBV3-1 (or the pseudogene TRBV3-2) and TRBJ2-1; D remains unclear. Trimming removed 3 bases from V and 7 bases from J, with 7 bases in between. Germline values: CDR1 LGHDT, CDR2 YNNKEL (reference sequence). The CDR3 extends over 12 amino acids. CDR3 loop: CASSHMSNEQFF. CDR3 DNA: TGTGCCAGCAGCCATATGTCGAATGAGCAGTTCTTC.

This clone was found once. The CDR3 sequence: CATGQGNTGELFF. The CDR3 region has the DNA TGTGCCACCGGACAGGGGAACACCGGGGAGCTGTTTTTT. The chain is built from TRBV13 and TRBJ2-2, with 8 bases aligning to TRBD1. V shed 10 bases and J 1 base; nucleotides not matched to a gene: 2. Germline loops: CDR1 PRHDT, CDR2 FYEKMQ (reference sequence). The CDR3 consists of 13 residues.

The V and J genes are TRBV10-3 and TRBJ2-5; unclear D gene. CDR3 length equals 12 residues. Between the trimmed V and J ends, which lost 8 bases and 0 bases, there was a span of 7 bases. Per the germline V gene, CDR1 is ENHRY and CDR2 is SYGVKD. This CDR3 reads CAIRGNQETQYF. DNA of the CDR3: TGTGCCATCCGAGGAAACCAAGAGACCCAGTACTTC.

Only one count was recorded for this clone. The chain links TRBV9 to TRBJ1-2; D may be TRBD1 (6 bases). The CDR3 extends over 15 amino acids. The germline V gene has CDR1 SGDLS and CDR2 YYNGEE. V was cut by 0 bases and J by 5 bases, with 14 bases left in between. The CDR3 spells CASSVARTAGYGYTF. Here the CDR3 DNA reads TGTGCCAGCAGCGTAGCTAGGACAGCAGGGTATGGCTACACCTTC.

The J gene is TRBJ1-3, the V gene TRBV28; D is possibly TRBD1 (5 bases). The V gene lost 5 bases and the J gene lost 3 bases, with 14 bases spanning the gap. Germline V CDR1 and CDR2: MDHEN, SYDVKM. The CDR3 contains 15 residues. The CDR3 region is CASSAPQGFGNTIYF. In DNA form, the CDR3 reads TGTGCCAGCAGTGCTCCTCAGGGTTTTGGAAACACCATATATTTT. The whole variable domain, filled in from reference TRBV28 and TRBJ1-3, reads DVKVTQSSRYLVKRTGEKVFLECVQDMDHENMFWYRQDPGLGLRLIYFSYDVKMKEKGDIPEGYSVSREKKERFSLILESASTNQTSMYLCASSAPQGFGNTIYFGEGSWLTVV.

The rearrangement links TRBV5-4 to TRBJ2-1; 7 bases are a match to TRBD2. The V gene's germline CDR1 is SGHNT and CDR2 YYREEE (reference sequence). The junction had 5 bases not matched to a gene; V was cut back by 2 bases and J by 0 bases. The CDR3 is 16 amino acids. The CDR3 region is CASSFEGGSSYNEQFF. Written as DNA, the CDR3 is TGTGCCAGCAGCTTTGAGGGCGGGAGCTCCTACAATGAGCAGTTCTTC.

This chain joins TRBV7-8 and TRBJ2-1; 13 positions match TRBD2. This CDR3 is built from 16 residues. V gave up 4 bases and J gave up 13 bases; unmatched junction bases: 13. Germline V gene data show CDR1 as SGHVS and CDR2 as FQNEAQ. In DNA, the CDR3 is TGTGCCAGCAGCTACGGACTAGCGGGAGCCCCCCGCCCCCAGTTCTTC. Residues: CASSYGLAGAPRPQFF.

The chain joins TRBV2 to TRBJ2-7, with 9 positions matching TRBD1. V shed 6 bases, J shed 4 bases, and the junction held 7 bases outside the gene matches. Germline V lookup: CDR1 SNHLY, CDR2 FYNNEI. The CDR3 is made up of 14 amino acids. Here the CDR3 reads CASSLQGARYEQYF. DNA of the CDR3: TGTGCCAGCAGCCTACAGGGGGCGAGATACGAGCAGTACTTC.

This chain links TRBV2 with TRBJ2-2; no firm D call. Germline-derived CDR1 and CDR2 are SNHLY and FYNNEI. Between the trimmed V and J ends, which lost 6 bases and 4 bases, there was a span of 6 bases. The CDR3 totals 12 residues. Here the CDR3 reads CASSATTGELFF. DNA for the CDR3: TGTGCCAGCAGCGCTACCACCGGGGAGCTGTTTTTT.

V gene TRBV3-1 (or the pseudogene TRBV3-2) combines with J gene TRBJ2-7; the D gene is possibly TRBD2 (5 bases). The CDR3 has 15 amino acids. CDR1 is LGHDT and CDR2 is YNNKEL in the germline V gene (reference sequence). The germline V and J ends were trimmed by 0 bases and 3 bases, with 12 bases remaining between them. The CDR3 sequence is CASSQEGGLSYEQYF. CDR3 nucleotides: TGTGCCAGCAGCCAAGAAGGCGGGTTGAGCTACGAGCAGTACTTC.

The genes are TRBV6-1 and TRBJ2-2; TRBD2 agrees at 12 bases. CDR1 is MNHNS, CDR2 SASEGT, per germline. This CDR3 region has 18 residues. Trimming cost V 4 bases and J 3 bases; bases outside gene matches: 9. DNA for the CDR3: TGTGCCAGCAGTGGGACTAGCGGGACTTTGCAACACACCGGGGAGCTGTTTTTT. Its protein product is CASSGTSGTLQHTGELFF.

The chain employs TRBV5-6 and TRBJ1-1; unclear D gene. The V end was cut by 4 bases, the J end by 10 bases, with 20 bases between. The length of the CDR3 is 14 residues. Germline loops: CDR1 SGHDT, CDR2 YYEEEE. The CDR3 here is CASSPFGTRRGAFF. CDR3 bases: TGTGCCAGCAGCCCCTTTGGCACCCGGCGGGGAGCTTTCTTT.

The chain has TRBV5-1 and TRBJ2-5; D might be TRBD1 (5 bases). V was trimmed by 3 bases and J by 2 bases, leaving 8 bases between them. This CDR3 comprises 13 residues. Germline loops: CDR1 SGHRS, CDR2 YFSETQ. CDR3 DNA sequence: TGCGCCAGCAGCTCTGACAGACAAGAGACCCAGTACTTC. The encoded protein is CASSSDRQETQYF.

The chain joins TRBV25-1 to TRBJ2-7; D perhaps matches TRBD2 (5 bases). CDR3 length: 13 amino acids. V gave up 7 bases and J gave up 6 bases, with 16 bases separating them. Germline CDR1 is MGHDK and CDR2 is SYGVNS. The CDR3 DNA reads TGTGCCAGCAAGCGGACGGACGCGGGCGAGCAGTACTTC. This gives the protein CASKRTDAGEQYF.

This chain joins TRBV12-3 or TRBV12-4 and TRBJ1-6, with D hard to call. Trimming stripped 3 bases from V and 9 bases from J, with 9 bases between. The CDR3 extends over 13 amino acids. CDR3 residues: CASSFQTGSPLHF. The CDR3 nucleotides read TGTGCCAGCAGTTTCCAGACGGGTTCACCCCTCCACTTT.

The chain joins TRBV3-1 (or the pseudogene TRBV3-2) to TRBJ1-1; the D gene is possibly TRBD1 (5 bases). In germline, CDR1 is LGHDT, CDR2 YNNKEL (reference sequence). Trimming took 0 bases from V and 4 from J, leaving 9 bases between them. The CDR3 loop spans 14 amino acids. The chain's CDR3 is CASSQDNGGTEAFF. The CDR3 DNA is TGTGCCAGCAGCCAAGATAACGGGGGCACTGAAGCTTTCTTT.

Here the CDR3 reads CASSKPGPQNYGYTF. Written as DNA, the CDR3 is TGTGCCAGCAGCAAACCAGGGCCACAAAACTATGGCTACACCTTC. The V call is TRBV5-6, the J call TRBJ1-2; possible D gene TRBD1, 5 bases. Germline CDR1 and CDR2: SGHDT and YYEEEE. The CDR3 loop spans 15 amino acids. V was pared by 4 bases and J by 2 bases, with 15 bases between.

DNA of the CDR3: TGTGCCAGTTCCGGGACAGGTTCCTACGAGCAGTACTTC. Its protein product is CASSGTGSYEQYF. This chain uses TRBV12-3 or TRBV12-4 with TRBJ2-7; 8 nucleotides agree with TRBD1. There are 13 residues in the CDR3. V lost 9 bases to trimming and J lost 1 base; unmatched junction nucleotides: 5.

The J gene is TRBJ1-5, the V gene TRBV18; D not certain. Germline CDR1 and CDR2: KGHSH and LQKENI. The V and J ends lost 2 bases and 5 bases respectively, with 4 bases between them. The CDR3 is 12 amino acids. As DNA, the CDR3 is TGTGCCAGCTCACCATCAGATCAGCCCCAGCATTTT. Translating gives CASSPSDQPQHF.

This clone was seen a single time. The V call is TRBV5-4, the J call TRBJ2-3; perhaps TRBD1 as D (6 bases). The length of the CDR3 is 14 residues. V was pared by 4 bases and J by 5 bases, with 14 bases between. Germline-derived CDR1 and CDR2 are SGHNT and YYREEE (reference sequence). DNA for the CDR3: TGTGCCAGCAGCCTGGTCCAGGGGAAAGATACGCAGTATTTT. Translating it yields CASSLVQGKDTQYF.

CDR3 region: CASSFRDRGGSNQPQHF. CDR3 DNA sequence: TGTGCCAGCAGTTTCCGGGACAGGGGGGGAAGCAATCAGCCCCAGCATTTT. The chain links TRBV28 to TRBJ1-5, with 11 bases identical to TRBD1. V lost 3 bases and J lost 1; bases outside the gene matches: 5. CDR3 length: 17 residues. The germline CDR1 and CDR2 sequences are MDHEN and SYDVKM.

In nucleotides, the CDR3 is TGTGCCAGCAGCTTCCCGGGACTAGCAGACGAGCAGTACTTC. The encoded protein is CASSFPGLADEQYF. The chain joins TRBV7-2 to TRBJ2-7, with 9 bases fitting TRBD2. V shed 3 bases and J 5 bases; nucleotides not matched to a gene: 5. Germline CDR1 and CDR2: SGHTA and FQGNSA. The CDR3 consists of 14 residues.

The chain is built from TRBV2 and TRBJ2-1; TRBD2 agrees at 11 bases. There are 19 residues in the CDR3. V lost 6 bases and J lost 2; bases outside the gene matches: 15. Germline V gives CDR1 SNHLY, CDR2 FYNNEI. The CDR3 spells CASRLAGGPDPRAYNEQFF. The CDR3 DNA is TGTGCCAGCAGGCTAGCGGGAGGCCCAGACCCTAGGGCCTACAATGAGCAGTTCTTC. The full variable domain, in which reference TRBV2 and TRBJ2-1 provide the parts outside the CDR3, is EPEVTQTPSHQVTQMGQEVILRCVPISNHLYFYWYRQILGQKVEFLVSFYNNEISEKSEIFDDQFSVERPDGSNFTLKIRSTKLEDSAMYFCASRLAGGPDPRAYNEQFFGPGTRLTVL.